Presented here are 27 T cell receptor beta chains from one specimen sequenced in a study of blood T cell repertoires in COVID-19. Generated by immunoSEQ multiplex PCR, the TCRdb table keeps only in-frame clones and is missing some. The sample contains roughly 80,000 clones, roughly 80% of which appear only once. The specimen sequenced was peripheral blood. The receptors were gathered from a human donor in a cohort sampled during active COVID-19.

This CDR3 is CASSGGRWAGEDTQYF. In DNA, the CDR3 is TGTGCCAGCAGCGGGGGCCGGTGGGCGGGGGAAGATACGCAGTATTTT. This chain connects TRBV5-4 to TRBJ2-3; possible D gene TRBD2, 7 bases. Germline V gene lookup returns CDR1 SGHNT and CDR2 YYREEE (reference sequence). V was trimmed by 4 bases and J by 5 bases, leaving 20 bases between them. The CDR3 runs to 16 residues. The complete variable domain, with remaining parts taken from reference TRBV5-4 and TRBJ2-3, reads ETGVTQSPTHLIKTRGQQVTLRCSSQSGHNTVSWYQQALGQGPQFIFQYYREEENGRGNFPPRFSGLQFPNYSSELNVNALELDDSALYLCASSGGRWAGEDTQYFGPGTRLTVL.

V is TRBV19 and J is TRBJ2-1, with 10 bases aligning to TRBD2. Trimming cost V 5 bases and J 3 bases; bases outside gene matches: 7. The length of the CDR3 is 16 residues. Germline CDR1 is LNHDA and CDR2 is SQIVND (reference sequence). The CDR3 nucleotides are TGTGCCAGTAGTCGGGCCGCTAGCGGGGGCTACAATGAGCAGTTCTTC. It codes for CASSRAASGGYNEQFF.

The chain is built from TRBV5-1 and TRBJ2-7, with D possibly being TRBD2 (6 bases). Looked up from germline, CDR1 is SGHRS and CDR2 is YFSETQ. The CDR3 contains 15 residues. Trimming took off 7 bases at V and 2 bases at J, with 19 bases between the two ends. The CDR3 nucleotides read TGCGCCAGCCTCCCGAGGCCTAGCGAGACCTACGAGCAGTACTTC. It yields the protein CASLPRPSETYEQYF. Together with reference TRBV5-1 and TRBJ2-7, the CDR3 gives the full variable domain: KAGVTQTPRYLIKTRGQQVTLSCSPISGHRSVSWYQQTPGQGLQFLFEYFSETQRNKGNFPGRFSGRQFSNSRSEMNVSTLELGDSALYLCASLPRPSETYEQYFGPGTRLTVT.

This clone turned up a few times. The CDR3 DNA sequence: TGTGCCAGCAGTCAACAGGCCCCGGGCACTCAGCCCCAGCATTTT. It encodes CASSQQAPGTQPQHF. V is TRBV25-1 and J is TRBJ1-5; D possibly corresponds to TRBD1 (5 bases). The CDR3 runs to 15 residues. Germline CDR1 reads MGHDK; CDR2 reads SYGVNS. V was clipped by 5 bases and J by 6 bases, with 17 bases between them.

The V and J genes are TRBV7-2 and TRBJ2-7; perhaps TRBD2 as D (5 bases). The CDR3 sequence is 15 residues long. Deletions cut 5 bases from V and 2 bases from J, with 16 bases between. Looked up from germline, CDR1 is SGHTA and CDR2 is FQGNSA. The CDR3 reads CASSESQTGTYEQYF. The CDR3 nucleotides read TGTGCCAGCAGCGAATCCCAAACGGGGACCTACGAGCAGTACTTC.

The sample holds many counts of this clone. J is TRBJ2-6 and V is TRBV2; tentatively, D is TRBD1 (5 bases). V was cut by 6 bases and J by 2 bases, with 8 bases left in between. The germline V gene encodes CDR1 SNHLY and CDR2 FYNNEI. The CDR3 sequence is 14 residues long. The CDR3, as DNA: TGTGCCAGCAGCAGGGTAACTGGGGCCAACGTCCTGACTTTC. It specifies CASSRVTGANVLTF.

This clone was observed a few times. The CDR3 nucleotides are TGTGCCAGCAGCTTAGGCCGCGTCGATGGCTACACCTTC. It is translated as CASSLGRVDGYTF. The V and J genes are TRBV7-2 and TRBJ1-2; unclear D gene. With 1 base removed from V and 6 bases from J, the gap between germline ends came to 9 bases. Germline V gene sequence: CDR1 SGHTA, CDR2 FQGNSA. This CDR3 has 13 residues.

V gene TRBV29-1 combines with J gene TRBJ2-7; 12 nucleotides align to TRBD2. The CDR3 runs 13 residues. Looked up from germline, CDR1 is SQVTM and CDR2 is ANQGSEA. J gave up 5 bases and V 5 bases, and 4 bases lay outside the gene matches. The CDR3 DNA is TGCAGCGTTCAGACTAGCGGGAGTGACGAGCAGTACGTC. The encoded protein is CSVQTSGSDEQYV.

The genes are TRBV5-4 and TRBJ2-5, with TRBD1 identical over 8 bases. The CDR3 consists of 15 residues. The V and J ends lost 4 bases and 2 bases, in that order; junction bases with no gene match: 7. Germline lookup yields CDR1 SGHNT and CDR2 YYREEE (reference sequence). As DNA, the CDR3 is TGTGCCAGCAGCCCACGACAGGGGCTACAAGAGACCCAGTACTTC. Translating gives CASSPRQGLQETQYF.

The J gene is TRBJ1-1, the V gene TRBV6-2 or TRBV6-3; 8 nucleotides match TRBD1. Germline V gene sequence: CDR1 MNHEY, CDR2 SVGEGT. The CDR3 contains 15 residues. Losses at the gene ends were 0 bases for V and 6 bases for J; bases not matched to a gene: 6. The CDR3 DNA sequence: TGTGCCAGCAGTTACTCTCCAGGGGGCTTCTCTGAAGCTTTCTTT. This codes for CASSYSPGGFSEAFF.

This clone was counted once. The rearrangement joins TRBV7-2 to TRBJ2-7, with D unclear. V was cut by 5 bases and J by 3 bases, with 8 bases left in between. The germline V gene encodes CDR1 SGHTA and CDR2 FQGNSA. The CDR3 is made up of 12 amino acids. CDR3 bases: TGTGCCAGCAGCCCCCTCGGCTACGAGCAGTACTTC. As protein: CASSPLGYEQYF.

This chain connects TRBV6-2 or TRBV6-3 to TRBJ2-7, with 7 positions matching TRBD2. V shed 5 bases and J 6 bases; nucleotides not matched to a gene: 1. CDR3 length equals 11 residues. Germline CDR1 MNHEY, CDR2 SVGEGT. The CDR3 here is CASSPGGEQYF. The CDR3 bases are TGTGCCAGCAGTCCGGGGGGCGAGCAGTACTTC.

The rearrangement uses TRBV5-6 and TRBJ2-7; TRBD2 matches at 11 bases. The CDR3 runs 15 residues. Per the germline V gene, CDR1 is SGHDT and CDR2 is YYEEEE. Unmatched junction bases numbered 8, after V lost 4 bases and J lost 5 bases. Here the CDR3 reads CASSPVAGGVDEQYF. CDR3 bases: TGTGCCAGCAGCCCGGTAGCGGGGGGGGTCGACGAGCAGTACTTC.

This clone was counted once. The CDR3 here is CASSTGGYGYTF. The DNA for the CDR3 is TGTGCCAGCAGTACAGGGGGCTATGGCTACACCTTC. The chain recombines TRBV6-2 or TRBV6-3 with TRBJ1-2; 8 bases fit TRBD1. Trimming at V came to 5 bases and at J to 4 bases, leaving 0 bases not matched to a gene. Germline lookup yields CDR1 MNHEY and CDR2 SVGEGT. This CDR3 comprises 12 residues.

The J gene is TRBJ2-5, the V gene TRBV3-1 (or the pseudogene TRBV3-2); 10 nucleotides match TRBD2. This CDR3 is built from 17 residues. CDR1 LGHDT and CDR2 YNNKEL come from the germline V gene (reference sequence). Germline trimming cut 3 bases from V and 3 bases from J; bases unmatched to any gene: 10. The CDR3 protein is CASSHWGSGGAEETQYF. For the CDR3, the DNA is TGTGCCAGCAGCCACTGGGGGAGCGGGGGGGCTGAAGAGACCCAGTACTTC.

The V call is TRBV19, the J call TRBJ1-2; the match to TRBD1 covers 9 bases. The J segment lost 8 bases and the V segment lost 4 bases, leaving 5 bases of the junction unmatched. The CDR3 sequence is 13 residues long. Germline V lookup: CDR1 LNHDA, CDR2 SQIVND (reference sequence). CDR3 protein: CASSTRDRAGYTF. For the CDR3, the DNA is TGTGCCAGTAGTACCCGGGACAGGGCCGGCTACACCTTC.

V and J are TRBV28 and TRBJ2-5; 9 bases line up with TRBD2. The CDR3 is 18 amino acids. CDR1 and CDR2 from the germline V gene are MDHEN and SYDVKM. Germline trimming cut 5 bases from V and 2 bases from J; bases unmatched to any gene: 15. CDR3 DNA: TGTGCCAGCAGTCAACCCCATGCTAGCGGGGTAACGCAAGAGACCCAGTACTTC. It encodes CASSQPHASGVTQETQYF.

The table lists this clone with many counts. The chain couples TRBV4-3 to TRBJ1-5, with 10 bases lining up with TRBD1. CDR1 is LGHNA, CDR2 YSLEER, per germline. The CDR3 is 16 residues long. The ends lost 0 bases at V and 6 bases at J; junction bases unmatched: 5. DNA for the CDR3: TGCGCCAGCAGCCAAGAACGCGGACAGGGGGGTCAGCCCCAGCATTTT. It translates to CASSQERGQGGQPQHF.

This clone was picked up one time. Because it lacks the conserved phenylalanine or tryptophan at the end, this CDR3 is likely a read error. No DNA is shown, since the ends of the CDR3 on it are uncertain; the CDR3 is the one TCRdb lists. The chain combines TRBV2 with TRBJ2-7; the table's D gene call, TRBD1, was not cross checked with the DNA. 12 amino acids form the CDR3, both terminal residues included. Germline V CDR1 and CDR2: SNHLY, FYNNEI. CDR3 amino acids: CASSLTRTDQPL.

On this clone: This sample includes further DNA sequences coding for the same CDR3. The CDR3 DNA reads as TGTGCCAGCAGAGGGACAGGGGTAGTCCACGAGCAGTACTTC. Translated, it gives CASRGTGVVHEQYF. The chain uses TRBV2 and TRBJ2-7; 10 positions match TRBD1. This CDR3 comprises 14 residues. The germline gives CDR1 SNHLY, CDR2 FYNNEI. V lost 6 bases and J lost 5; bases outside the gene matches: 7. The variable domain in full, completed from reference TRBV2 and TRBJ2-7, reads EPEVTQTPSHQVTQMGQEVILRCVPISNHLYFYWYRQILGQKVEFLVSFYNNEISEKSEIFDDQFSVERPDGSNFTLKIRSTKLEDSAMYFCASRGTGVVHEQYFGPGTRLTVT.

The sample holds a few counts of this clone. The V call is TRBV3-1 (or the pseudogene TRBV3-2), the J call TRBJ1-2; D is ambiguous. Germline V gives CDR1 LGHDT, CDR2 YNNKEL (reference sequence). Trimming removed 3 bases at V and 8 bases at J, with 19 bases between. The CDR3 is 15 amino acids. For the CDR3, the DNA is TGTGCCAGCAGCCAGCGGGCCTCTACTTCGGGAGGCTACACCTTC. Amino acids: CASSQRASTSGGYTF.

This sequence joins TRBV28 and TRBJ1-1; no clear D. In germline, CDR1 is MDHEN, CDR2 SYDVKM. Trimming took 4 bases from V and 5 from J, leaving 11 bases between them. The CDR3 has 13 residues. CDR3 nucleotide sequence: TGTGCCAGCAGTTCTGGCGGAGGAACTGAAGCTTTCTTT. Encoded protein: CASSSGGGTEAFF.

The chain employs TRBV5-6 and TRBJ1-6; D remains ambiguous. The CDR3 contains 16 residues. Germline lookup yields CDR1 SGHDT and CDR2 YYEEEE. With 0 bases removed from V and 6 bases from J, the gap between germline ends came to 13 bases. The CDR3, as DNA: TGTGCCAGCAGCTTGGATACGGGGTACAGTAATTCACCCCTCCACTTT. This encodes CASSLDTGYSNSPLHF.

The V and J genes are TRBV19 and TRBJ2-2; weak D call: TRBD2 (6 bases). CDR3 length equals 14 residues. Germline CDR1 is LNHDA and CDR2 is SQIVND (reference sequence). V was pared by 5 bases and J by 1 base, with 8 bases between. CDR3 residues: CASSAGRNTGELFF. CDR3 in DNA: TGTGCCAGTAGTGCGGGGCGGAACACCGGGGAGCTGTTTTTT.

V and J are TRBV16 and TRBJ1-6; possibly TRBD1 for D (5 bases). This CDR3 contains 15 residues. Germline-derived CDR1 and CDR2 are KGHSY and FQNENV. The V and J ends lost 4 bases and 7 bases respectively, with 14 bases between them. Here the CDR3 DNA reads TGTGCCAGCAGCCCACATGGACAACTCAATTCACCCCTCCACTTT. Protein: CASSPHGQLNSPLHF.

V and J are TRBV6-5 and TRBJ2-3, with 10 positions matching TRBD2. The CDR3 covers 16 residues. Per germline, CDR1 MNHEY and CDR2 SVGAGI. V dropped 0 bases and J dropped 5; count of bases not matched to a gene: 5. CDR3 nucleotide sequence: TGTGCCAGCAGTTACTCCCCTCTAGCGGGGGTAGATACGCAGTATTTT. Its protein is CASSYSPLAGVDTQYF.

V and J are TRBV5-1 and TRBJ1-1, with D unclear. The CDR3 loop spans 16 amino acids. V was shortened by 0 bases and J by 1 base, with 13 bases between the two germline ends. Germline V gene lookup returns CDR1 SGHRS and CDR2 YFSETQ. The CDR3 bases are TGCGCCAGCAGCTTGGCCATTTTAGGCGGGAACACTGAAGCTTTCTTT. It specifies CASSLAILGGNTEAFF.